Presented here are 12 T cell receptor beta chains from one specimen sequenced in a study of T cells in localized non-small cell lung cancer. The method was immunoSEQ multiplex PCR; TCRdb's version includes in-frame clones alone and lacks a portion of them. Counted here are about 40,000 clones, approximately 80% occurring once; the ten biggest clones make up around 7.8%. The sample in question was peripheral blood mononuclear cells, obtained before any cancer treatment. The receptors here all came from a male donor older than 55 with stage II lung adenocarcinoma.

The chain combines TRBV6-1 with TRBJ1-2; 10 nucleotides agree with TRBD1. The germline CDR1 and CDR2 sequences are MNHNS and SASEGT. There are 12 residues in the CDR3. Trimming took 5 bases from V and 13 from J; bases not matched to a gene: 7. The CDR3 region is CASSFLGDRGTF. The CDR3 coding sequence is TGTGCCAGCAGTTTTCTTGGGGACAGGGGCACCTTC.

CDR3 sequence (DNA): TGTGCCAGCAGGGATACAGGGGGACCCGAGACCCAGTACTTC. As protein: CASRDTGGPETQYF. V usage is TRBV6-6 and J usage is TRBJ2-5; 8 bases match TRBD1. The germline gives CDR1 MNHNY, CDR2 SVGAGI (reference sequence). The CDR3 loop spans 14 amino acids. V lost 6 bases and J lost 5; bases outside the gene matches: 8.

Concerning this clone itself: One end of the junction fails to match germline, which may point to a read error. This sequence joins TRBV7-7 and TRBJ2-1; perhaps TRBD2 as D (6 bases). This CDR3 is built from 15 residues. The germline CDR1 and CDR2 sequences are SSHAT and FNYEAQ (reference sequence). CDR3 bases: TGTGCTAGCAGCCCAGTCGGGAGCTCCTACAATGAGCAGTTCTTC. It codes for CASSPVGSSYNEQFF.

The V and J genes are TRBV7-2 and TRBJ2-2; D call uncertain. The V end lost 2 bases, the J end lost 8 bases, and 18 bases lay between the germline ends. Germline values: CDR1 SGHTA, CDR2 FQGNSA. This CDR3 contains 16 residues. The CDR3 protein is CASSLFSTVLAGELFF. The CDR3 bases are TGTGCCAGCAGCTTATTTAGTACAGTATTAGCTGGGGAGCTGTTTTTT. Using reference TRBV7-2 and TRBJ2-2 for the parts outside the CDR3, the full variable domain is GAGVSQSPSNKVTEKGKDVELRCDPISGHTALYWYRQSLGQGLEFLIYFQGNSAPDKSGLPSDRFSAERTGGSVSTLTIQRTQQEDSAVYLCASSLFSTVLAGELFFGEGSRLTVL.

This rearrangement joins TRBV18 to TRBJ2-5; TRBD1 matches 7 bases. CDR3 length equals 19 residues. The V segment lost 3 bases and the J segment 1 base; nucleotides outside the gene matches: 17. The germline gives CDR1 KGHSH, CDR2 LQKENI. CDR3 in amino acids: CASSPRSAAYRGSQETQYF. CDR3 nucleotide sequence: TGTGCCAGCTCACCCCGATCGGCCGCGTACAGGGGTTCCCAAGAGACCCAGTACTTC.

V gene TRBV7-9 combines with J gene TRBJ2-2, with TRBD1 as a possible D gene (5 bases). The CDR3 totals 15 residues. V was clipped by 1 base and J by 8 bases, with 14 bases between them. CDR1 is SEHNR and CDR2 is FQNEAQ in the germline V gene (reference sequence). The CDR3 here is CASSLEDWGGGELFF. The CDR3 DNA sequence: TGTGCCAGCAGCTTAGAAGACTGGGGCGGAGGGGAGCTGTTTTTT.

This clone was seen a few times. One junction end does not reproduce the germline sequence, and a read error may be involved. The chain uses TRBV19 and TRBJ2-4; D uncertain. This CDR3 contains 13 residues. Germline CDR1 LNHDA, CDR2 SQIVND (reference sequence). In nucleotides, the CDR3 is TGTGCCAGTAGTATTCAGTTGGGATGGATTCTGAACTTC. Residues: CASSIQLGWILNF.

The chain links TRBV7-2 to TRBJ1-5; D gene unclear. The germline CDR1 and CDR2 sequences are SGHTA and FQGNSA. This CDR3 is built from 14 residues. V was pared by 1 base and J by 1 base, with 5 bases between. CDR3 sequence: CASSLVGSNQPQHF. Here the CDR3 DNA reads TGTGCCAGCAGCTTAGTGGGCAGCAATCAGCCCCAGCATTTT.

This clone occurred a few times. This chain uses TRBV29-1 with TRBJ1-1, with D tentatively TRBD1 (6 bases). V was pared by 6 bases and J by 6 bases, with 11 bases between. The CDR3 is 11 amino acids. Germline lookup yields CDR1 SQVTM and CDR2 ANQGSEA. Here the CDR3 DNA reads TGCAGCGTCCACAGGGTCGCTGAAGCTTTCTTT. Residues: CSVHRVAEAFF. The full variable domain, with the rest looked up from reference TRBV29-1 and TRBJ1-1, is SAVISQKPSRDICQRGTSLTIQCQVDSQVTMMFWYRQQPGQSLTLIATANQGSEATYESGFVIDKFPISRPNLTFSTLTVSNMSPEDSSIYLCSVHRVAEAFFGQGTRLTVV.

The chain recombines TRBV18 with TRBJ2-2; the match to TRBD2 covers 8 bases. Germline V CDR1 and CDR2: KGHSH, LQKENI. The V segment lost 3 bases and the J segment 4 bases; nucleotides outside the gene matches: 7. The CDR3 length is 16 residues. For the CDR3, the DNA is TGTGCCAGCTCACCCGCGGGTAGCGGGGTCACCGGGGAGCTGTTTTTT. Translating it yields CASSPAGSGVTGELFF.

V usage is TRBV27 and J usage is TRBJ2-7; 7 nucleotides match TRBD1. V lost 5 bases to trimming and J lost 6 bases; unmatched junction nucleotides: 4. Germline V gene lookup returns CDR1 MNHEY and CDR2 SMNVEV (reference sequence). The CDR3 contains 12 residues. As DNA, the CDR3 is TGTGCCAGCAGTCCTACAGGGGCCGAGCAGTACTTC. The encoded protein is CASSPTGAEQYF.

V and J are TRBV19 and TRBJ2-1, with TRBD2 as a possible D gene (6 bases). The CDR3 has 16 residues. Germline CDR1 and CDR2: LNHDA and SQIVND (reference sequence). V was clipped by 1 base and J by 9 bases, with 19 bases between them. The CDR3 coding sequence is TGTGCCAGTAGTATAGCTAGAGCTAGTAGGAGGGGTGAGCAGTTCTTC. Encoded protein: CASSIARASRRGEQFF. The whole variable domain, filled in from reference TRBV19 and TRBJ2-1, reads DGGITQSPKYLFRKEGQNVTLSCEQNLNHDAMYWYRQDPGQGLRLIYYSQIVNDFQKGDIAEGYSVSREKKESFPLTVTSAQKNPTAFYLCASSIARASRRGEQFFGPGTRLTVL.